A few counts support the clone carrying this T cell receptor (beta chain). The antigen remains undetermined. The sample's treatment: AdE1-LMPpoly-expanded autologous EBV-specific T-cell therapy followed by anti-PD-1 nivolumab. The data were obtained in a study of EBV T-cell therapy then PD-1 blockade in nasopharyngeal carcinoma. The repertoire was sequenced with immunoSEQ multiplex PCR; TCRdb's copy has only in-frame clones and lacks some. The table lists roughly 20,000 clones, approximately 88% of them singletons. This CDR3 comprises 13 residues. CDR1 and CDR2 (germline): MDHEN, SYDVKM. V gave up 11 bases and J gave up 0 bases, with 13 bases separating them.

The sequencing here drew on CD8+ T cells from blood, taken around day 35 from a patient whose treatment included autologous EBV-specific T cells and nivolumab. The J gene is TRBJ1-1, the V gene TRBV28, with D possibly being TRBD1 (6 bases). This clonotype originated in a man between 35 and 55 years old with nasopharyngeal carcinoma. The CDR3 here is CAVNRDLNTEAFF. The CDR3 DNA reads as TGTGCCGTAAACAGGGATTTGAACACTGAAGCTTTCTTT.